A selection of T cell receptor beta chains follows, all from one sample in a study of Ad26.COV2.S vaccination and SARS-CoV-2 variants. The assay was immunoSEQ multiplex PCR, and TCRdb's table has in-frame clones only and misses some. This sample has 300,000 to 400,000 clones, with 85% found just once. This specimen was peripheral blood, taken in a trial of Ad26.COV2.S vaccine versus placebo. The receptors were gathered from a person aged 18-65 years who received the Ad26.COV2.S COVID-19 vaccine or a placebo. The CDR3 runs from the conserved cysteine through the conserved F or W. Fields, in order: V gene, D gene, CDR3 protein. A D gene is named only where the DNA matches it firmly.

TRBV9 | TRBD1 | CASSVTGQSNSPLHF
TRBV20-1 | NA | CSASNRGLSYEQYF
TRBV28 | TRBD1 | CASNLVDRGRDTQYF
TRBV27 | TRBD1 | CASSFQGGRTEAFF
TRBV7-2 | NA | CASSRAITSDTQYF
TRBV7-3 | TRBD1 | CASSVTGGETQYF
TRBV30 | TRBD2 | CAWSTVAGPQETQYF
TRBV7-9 | NA | CASSFESARSYYEQYF
TRBV30 | NA | CAWGITDTQYF
TRBV2 | NA | CASSEQLVTDGYTF
TRBV19 | NA | CASRTTGISNQPQHF
TRBV11-2 | NA | CASSFRTAPQAFF
TRBV19 | TRBD1 | CASMVIQGAGGNQPQHF
TRBV14 | NA | CASSQDWWAGDTEAFF
TRBV11-2 | NA | CASRRGVLLQETQYF
TRBV7-3 | NA | CASSFSGAAFGPNSGANVLTF
TRBV2 | NA | CASRQDYTGELFF
TRBV7-9 | NA | CASRTSENTEAFF
TRBV28 | NA | CASSLATIYGYTF
TRBV3-1/TRBV3-2 | NA | CASSQATTSGEQFF
TRBV12-5 | NA | CASGFSPVAPTVGESEQFF
TRBV6-5 | TRBD1 | CASRRWDSNSPLHF
TRBV3-1/TRBV3-2 | TRBD2 | CASSQNELAGGRDTQYF
TRBV18 | NA | CASQPSSPLMNEQFF
TRBV29-1 | TRBD2 | CSVGGLAGNEQFF
TRBV5-1 | NA | CASSLGGFGYTF
TRBV14 | TRBD1 | CASSQRTGGPPGANVLTF
TRBV5-1 | NA | CASRDDYGYTF
TRBV2 | TRBD1 | CARQQGPGNIQYF
TRBV2 | TRBD1 | CASRDWTGGSYEQYF
TRBV5-1 | TRBD2 | CASSLGGGDSGELFF
TRBV28 | NA | CASRIGSPLNQPQHF
TRBV12-5 | NA | CASGFIIDRGVNSGNTIYF
TRBV5-4 | NA | CASSLSGGYTDTQYF
TRBV10-3 | NA | CAISEASWAALNTEAFF
TRBV27 | NA | CASITPPGTEPYEQYF
TRBV7-3 | NA | CASSLRFGTGSYNEQFF
TRBV3-1/TRBV3-2 | TRBD2 | CASSQRLAGPYEQYF
TRBV19 | TRBD1 | CASSTTGGNQPQHF
TRBV28 | TRBD1 | CASRDRGGSYEQYF
TRBV5-1 | TRBD1 | CASSPGTGRYEQYF
TRBV2 | NA | CASSAAYEQYF
TRBV10-3 | TRBD1 | CAISESTGGTDTQYF